A selection of T cell receptor beta chains follows, all from one sample in a study of blood T cell repertoires in COVID-19. The repertoire was sequenced with immunoSEQ multiplex PCR; TCRdb's copy has only in-frame clones and lacks some. The data hold 70,000 or so clones, with around 83% observed a single time. Sequenced: peripheral blood. Receptors originate from a man aged 65-85 years with active COVID-19. CDR3s include the opening cysteine and the closing phenylalanine or tryptophan. Each record gives: V gene, CDR3 protein.

TRBV18,CASSKGDTQYF
TRBV5-6,CASSLLGQGTEAFF
TRBV29-1,CSARTGGYGYTF
TRBV4-3,CASSQDWGADTQYF
TRBV2,CASSEARTLGGYTF
TRBV30,CAWGTGGGNEKLFF
TRBV5-3,CARSPSAQYF
TRBV30,CAWSTGLAGPSYNEQFF
TRBV5-6,CASSWGLNSGANVLTF
TRBV6-6,CASSATTGWESPLHF
TRBV3-1/TRBV3-2,CASSLPGAPSETQYF
TRBV9,CASSVGVSPGYEQYF
TRBV28,CASRATGNQPQHF